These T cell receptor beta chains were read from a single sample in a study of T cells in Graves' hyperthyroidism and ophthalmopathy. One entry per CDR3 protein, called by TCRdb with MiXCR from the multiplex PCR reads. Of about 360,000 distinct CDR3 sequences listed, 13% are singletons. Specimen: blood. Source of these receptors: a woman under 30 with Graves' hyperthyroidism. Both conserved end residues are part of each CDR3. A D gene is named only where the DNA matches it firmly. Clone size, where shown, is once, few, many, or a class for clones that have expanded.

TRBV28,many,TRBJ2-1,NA,TGTGCCAGCAGTTTGGTACGGGCCTCCCTCTACAATGAGCAGTTCTTC,CASSLVRASLYNEQFF
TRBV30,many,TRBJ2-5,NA,TGTGCCTGGGGGAACGGCGCGACCCAGTACTTC,CAWGNGATQYF
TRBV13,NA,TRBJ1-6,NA,TGTGCCAGCAGCCGAATGACGGTACTCAGGAGCTCCTATAATTCACCCCTCCACTTT,CASSRMTVLRSSYNSPLHF
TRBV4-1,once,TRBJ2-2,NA,TGCGCCAGCAGCCAAATCACAGGCACCGGGGAGCTGTTTTTT,CASSQITGTGELFF
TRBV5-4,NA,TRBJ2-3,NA,TGTGCCAGCAGCTTCGGGGCGGCGACCACAGATACGCAGTATTTT,CASSFGAATTDTQYF
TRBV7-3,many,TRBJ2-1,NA,TGTGCCAGCAGCGATACTCGCGGGGCTGGGGATGAGCAGTTCTTC,CASSDTRGAGDEQFF
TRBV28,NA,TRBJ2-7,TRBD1,TGTGCCAGCAGTCTTTCCGGGACAGGGATATACGAGCAGTACTTC,CASSLSGTGIYEQYF
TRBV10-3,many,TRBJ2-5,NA,TGTGCCATCGGGACTCAAGAGACCCAGTACTTC,CAIGTQETQYF
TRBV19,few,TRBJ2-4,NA,TGTGCCAGTAGTATACGAGCGGAGGGGAGCAAAAACATTCAGTACTTC,CASSIRAEGSKNIQYF
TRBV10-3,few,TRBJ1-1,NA,TGTGCCATCAGTGAGAGTGGGGGTGGGATGAACACTGAAGCTTTCTTT,CAISESGGGMNTEAFF
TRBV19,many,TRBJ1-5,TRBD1,TGTGCCAGTAGATCACAGGGGGACCATCAGCCCCAGCATTTT,CASRSQGDHQPQHF
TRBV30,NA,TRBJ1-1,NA,TGTGCCTGGAGTGTAGGAATTGGAGGATTGAACACTGAAGCTTTCTTT,CAWSVGIGGLNTEAFF
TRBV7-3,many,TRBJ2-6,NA,TGTGCCAGCAGCCCCGGGTCTGGGGCCAACGTCCTGACTTTC,CASSPGSGANVLTF
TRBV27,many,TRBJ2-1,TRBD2,TGTGCCAGCAGTGGCGGTCTAGCGGTGTACAATGAGCAGTTCTTC,CASSGGLAVYNEQFF
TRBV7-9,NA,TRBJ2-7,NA,TGTACCAGCAGCGATCTCCCGGGACAACAGTACGAGCAGTACTTC,CTSSDLPGQQYEQYF
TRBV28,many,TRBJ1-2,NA,TGTGCCAGCAGTTCTACCCTCCAGACAGTCAACTATGGCTACACCTTC,CASSSTLQTVNYGYTF
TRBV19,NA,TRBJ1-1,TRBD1,TGTGCCAGTAGTCACTCCCTGGGGACAGGGAGGCCGATGAACACTGAAGCTTTCTTT,CASSHSLGTGRPMNTEAFF
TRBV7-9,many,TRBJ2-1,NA,TGTGCCAGCAGCTCCAATCGCATCAATGAGCAGTTCTTC,CASSSNRINEQFF
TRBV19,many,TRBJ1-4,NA,TGTGCCAGTAGTGAACCAACCTTGGAGCAAAAACTGTTTTTT,CASSEPTLEQKLFF
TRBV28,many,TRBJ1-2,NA,TGTGCCAGCAGTTCAGGTCGCGGGGAGTATGGCTACACCTTC,CASSSGRGEYGYTF
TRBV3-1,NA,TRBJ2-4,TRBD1,TGTGCCAGCAGCCCGAGGGACAGGGGAAACATTCAGTACTTC,CASSPRDRGNIQYF
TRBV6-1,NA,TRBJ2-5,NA,TGTGCAAGTGGGCCCATTAAAGAGACCCAGTACTTC,CASGPIKETQYF
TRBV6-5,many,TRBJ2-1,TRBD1,TGTGCCAGCAGTTACCCGGGACAGGTATACAATGAGCAGTTCTTC,CASSYPGQVYNEQFF
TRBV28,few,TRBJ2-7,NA,TGTGCCAGCAGTCGCCCTAGCTATGCGTCCTACGAGCAGTACTTC,CASSRPSYASYEQYF
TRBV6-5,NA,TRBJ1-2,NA,TGTGCCAGCAGTTACTCCCCGGGGGAAGGGTATGGCTACACCTTC,CASSYSPGEGYGYTF
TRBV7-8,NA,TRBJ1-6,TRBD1,TGTGCCAGCAGCTACCGGACAGGGCTGGGGTCACCCCTCCACTTT,CASSYRTGLGSPLHF
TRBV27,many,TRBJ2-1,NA,TGTGCCAGCAGGTCCCTGGGCAATGAGCAGTTCTTC,CASRSLGNEQFF
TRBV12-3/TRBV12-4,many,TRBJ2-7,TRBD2,TGTGCCAGCAGTGCTCAAAGCGGGAAGAACTACGAGCAGTACTTC,CASSAQSGKNYEQYF
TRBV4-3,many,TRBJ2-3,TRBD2,TGCGCCAGCAGCCAGCCCTCCGGGACTAGCGGGACCACAGATACGCAGTATTTT,CASSQPSGTSGTTDTQYF
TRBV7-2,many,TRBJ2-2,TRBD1,TGTGCCAGCAGCCCGGACAGGGGGGGAACCGGGGAGCTGTTTTTT,CASSPDRGGTGELFF